This T cell receptor (beta chain) was captured in a study of blood T cell repertoires in COVID-19. Germline V gene lookup returns CDR1 MDHEN and CDR2 SYDVKM. The CDR3 contains 14 residues. Unmatched junction bases numbered 5, after V lost 2 bases and J lost 4 bases. Clones were sequenced by immunoSEQ multiplex PCR, and TCRdb holds only the in-frame ones, with some missing. The sample includes 200,000 or so clones, approximately 83% of them seen just once. The chain combines TRBV28 with TRBJ2-7, with 7 bases that match TRBD1. Sample: PBMCs or T cells enriched from blood (not recorded which). The sequence derives from a woman between 35 and 50 years old with acute COVID-19. For the CDR3, the DNA is TGTGCCAGCAGTTTAGGACAGGTTCGATACGAGCAGTACTTC. Its protein product is CASSLGQVRYEQYF.